This T cell receptor (beta chain) was retrieved from a study of radiotherapy plus CTLA-4 blockade in lung cancer. The study's findings and limits: Early clone dynamics of blood T cells, plus interferon-beta, reportedly predicted response best.

Sequencing was performed with immunoSEQ multiplex PCR; in TCRdb, only in-frame clones are kept and a portion is missing. The sample shows about 51,000 clones, 75% to 80% of them seen only once. Details on this clone: The antigen is unknown.

CTLA-4 blockade using ipilimumab, together with focal radiation, was received by patients with chemo-refractory metastatic non-small-cell lung cancer. This material consisted of peripheral blood, taken from a patient treated with radiotherapy plus ipilimumab. This clonotype was sampled from a human donor with non-small cell lung cancer whose response to radiotherapy plus ipilimumab could not be evaluated.

The DNA for the CDR3 is TGTGCCTGGAGTGTCTCCGACATACCCCCTGAAGCTTTCTTT. Its translation: CAWSVSDIPPEAFF. This chain connects TRBV30 to TRBJ1-1; D not resolved. Trimming shortened V by 0 bases and J by 6 bases, and 14 bases separated the two germline ends. In germline, CDR1 is GTSNPN, CDR2 SVGIG (reference sequence). The CDR3 loop spans 14 amino acids.